Here is one T cell receptor beta chain with its context. Its cognate antigen is unknown. The entry originates in a study of cytomegalovirus exposure and HLA in healthy donors. Germline V gene sequence: CDR1 SGHDT, CDR2 YYEEEE. The CDR3 runs 15 residues. V was pared by 1 base and J by 2 bases, with 12 bases between. Study-wide findings and caveats: CMV antigen specificity was confirmed in vitro for a few CMV-associated chains. A later analysis revealed that TCR association rates differed between HLA loci, peaking at DRB1 and bottoming out at HLA-C.

In the PCR, 60 Vbeta and 13 Jbeta primers were used. Original methodology: Unique TCR beta chains totaled roughly 80 million in a later count, with roughly 11 million of them shared. TCRdb keeps only in-frame clones here, not all; method: immunoSEQ multiplex PCR. V and J calls and clone size are as listed in that table; D and trimming were resolved from the DNA. The table includes fewer than 90,000 clones, about 75% detected once. This sequence joins TRBV5-6 and TRBJ2-5; D gene ambiguous. This clonotype originated in a female donor in good health and CMV-seronegative. Sequenced input: PBMCs. The CDR3 protein is CASSLSRWRQETQYF. The DNA for the CDR3 is TGTGCCAGCAGCTTGAGCCGCTGGAGACAAGAGACCCAGTACTTC.